These 31 T cell receptor beta chains were sequenced from one sample in a study of blood T cell repertoires in COVID-19. Method: immunoSEQ multiplex PCR; TCRdb's copy keeps in-frame clones and lacks some. This table has over 200,000 clones, 85% to 90% appearing once. The sequenced sample was peripheral blood. The source is a man aged 30-40 years with COVID-19, enrolled during active disease.

The V and J genes are TRBV18 and TRBJ1-1; D is uncertain. V was clipped by 5 bases and J by 0 bases, with 10 bases between them. This CDR3 region has 14 residues. Germline V gene sequence: CDR1 KGHSH, CDR2 LQKENI. This CDR3 reads CASSNVRVNTEAFF. In nucleotides, the CDR3 is TGTGCCAGCTCAAACGTCCGGGTGAACACTGAAGCTTTCTTT.

The V gene is TRBV24-1, the J gene TRBJ1-2; D possibly corresponds to TRBD1 (6 bases). Germline V CDR1 and CDR2: KGHDR, SFDVKD. The CDR3 consists of 14 residues. With 4 bases removed from V and 8 bases from J, the gap between germline ends came to 16 bases. The CDR3 protein is CATSDFTTGRGYTF. Here the CDR3 DNA reads TGTGCCACCAGTGACTTTACTACAGGGAGAGGCTACACCTTC.

The rearrangement links TRBV3-1 (or the pseudogene TRBV3-2) to TRBJ2-4, with TRBD2 as a possible D gene (6 bases). The germline CDR1 and CDR2 sequences are LGHDT and YNNKEL (reference sequence). Trimming stripped 10 bases from V and 7 bases from J, with 14 bases between. The CDR3 has 12 amino acids. In DNA, the CDR3 is TGTGCCACCCGTTCGGAGGGGAACATTCAGTACTTC. Its translation is CATRSEGNIQYF.

The chain combines TRBV7-6 with TRBJ1-3; TRBD1 matches at 8 bases. Germline-derived CDR1 and CDR2 are SGHVS and FNYEAQ. The CDR3 loop spans 15 amino acids. V gave up 4 bases and J gave up 3 bases; unmatched junction bases: 5. The CDR3 reads CASSSGQASGNTIYF. The DNA of the CDR3 is TGTGCCAGCAGCTCGGGACAGGCTAGTGGAAACACCATATATTTT.

This chain connects TRBV19 to TRBJ2-7; 13 bases are shared with TRBD2. CDR3 length equals 16 residues. CDR1 is LNHDA and CDR2 is SQIVND in the germline V gene (reference sequence). V lost 5 bases, J lost 3 bases, and 7 bases stayed unmatched. The CDR3 is CASSSRTSGSVYEQYF. CDR3 DNA sequence: TGTGCCAGTAGTTCCCGGACTAGCGGGAGTGTCTACGAGCAGTACTTC.

This chain links TRBV7-9 with TRBJ2-1; 13 bases match TRBD2. The germline CDR1 and CDR2 sequences are SEHNR and FQNEAQ (reference sequence). The CDR3 is made up of 18 amino acids. J lost 6 bases, V lost 1 base, and 9 bases had no gene match. CDR3 in amino acids: CASSLGTSGSDPANEQFF. The CDR3, as DNA: TGTGCCAGCAGCTTAGGGACTAGCGGGAGTGATCCCGCCAATGAGCAGTTCTTC.

This sequence joins TRBV7-9 and TRBJ2-2; 10 bases map to TRBD2. The junction had 7 bases not matched to a gene; V was cut back by 6 bases and J by 0 bases. The CDR3 sequence is 17 residues long. Germline CDR1 is SEHNR and CDR2 is FQNEAQ (reference sequence). The CDR3 reads CASRFGGLAANTGELFF. The CDR3 nucleotides read TGTGCCAGCAGGTTTGGAGGACTAGCGGCGAACACCGGGGAGCTGTTTTTT. Combining the CDR3 with reference TRBV7-9 and TRBJ2-2 gives the whole variable domain DTGVSQNPRHKITKRGQNVTFRCDPISEHNRLYWYRQTLGQGPEFLTYFQNEAQLEKSRLLSDRFSAERPKGSFSTLEIQRTEQGDSAMYLCASRFGGLAANTGELFFGEGSRLTVL.

The chain joins TRBV6-1 to TRBJ1-2; D may be TRBD1 (5 bases). CDR1 MNHNS and CDR2 SASEGT come from the germline V gene. There are 14 residues in the CDR3. V dropped 1 base and J dropped 7 bases, with 13 bases sitting between them. CDR3 region: CASSEDGGRTGYTF. Written as DNA, the CDR3 is TGTGCCAGCAGTGAAGATGGGGGGAGGACTGGCTACACCTTC.

The chain recombines TRBV7-9 with TRBJ1-4; D not certain. Trimming left V 1 base short and J 5 bases short, with 14 bases between. The CDR3 loop spans 16 amino acids. CDR1 and CDR2 from the germline V gene are SEHNR and FQNEAQ (reference sequence). CDR3 nucleotide sequence: TGTGCCAGCAGCTTAGGGGAGAAGGCCGGGAATGAAAAACTGTTTTTT. This codes for CASSLGEKAGNEKLFF.

This sequence joins TRBV7-6 and TRBJ2-1; 15 bases line up with TRBD2. Germline CDR1 and CDR2: SGHVS and FNYEAQ. V trimming: 5 bases; J trimming: 4 bases; junction bases outside the gene matches: 6. The CDR3 is made up of 17 amino acids. DNA for the CDR3: TGTGCCAGCAGCCAGGGACTAGCGGGGGGCCCATACAATGAGCAGTTCTTC. This sequence encodes CASSQGLAGGPYNEQFF.

The CDR3 DNA follows: TGTGCCAGCAGCCAAGATTGGGTGGGGGCGAATTCACCCCTCCACTTT. Its translation: CASSQDWVGANSPLHF. V is TRBV14 and J is TRBJ1-6; a possible D gene is TRBD1 (6 bases). The CDR3 runs to 16 residues. Germline CDR1 and CDR2: SGHDN and FVKESK. Trimming removed 0 bases at V and 7 bases at J, with 13 bases between.

The J gene is TRBJ2-5, the V gene TRBV18; 7 positions agree with TRBD1. This CDR3 has 15 amino acids. The V gene end was trimmed by 1 base and the J gene end by 1 base; junction bases not matched to a gene: 3. Germline-derived CDR1 and CDR2 are KGHSH and LQKENI. CDR3 nucleotides: TGTGCCAGCTCACCACGGGACAGTTTCCAAGAGACCCAGTACTTC. Protein sequence: CASSPRDSFQETQYF.

The chain recombines TRBV5-4 with TRBJ1-1; TRBD1 aligns across 7 bases. This CDR3 contains 16 residues. V shed 0 bases, J shed 1 base, and the junction held 6 bases outside the gene matches. Germline V gene data show CDR1 as SGHNT and CDR2 as YYREEE (reference sequence). For the CDR3, the DNA is TGTGCCAGCAGCTTGGCCAGGGGGGCGGCGAACACTGAAGCTTTCTTT. Protein product: CASSLARGAANTEAFF.

The chain combines TRBV7-2 with TRBJ2-3, with 15 bases lining up with TRBD2. The V and J ends lost 7 bases and 6 bases, in that order; junction bases with no gene match: 5. CDR3 length: 15 residues. Per the germline V gene, CDR1 is SGHTA and CDR2 is FQGNSA. CDR3 sequence: CASNLGTSGGDTQYF. The CDR3 region has the DNA TGTGCCAGCAACCTGGGGACTAGCGGGGGGGATACGCAGTATTTT.

The CDR3 DNA reads TGTGCTAGTGGCACCGGGACAGGGGAGGCCGGGGAGCTGTTTTTT. This translates into CASGTGTGEAGELFF. This sequence joins TRBV12-5 and TRBJ2-2, with 10 bases fitting TRBD1. CDR1 is LGHNT, CDR2 FRNRAP, per germline. There are 15 residues in the CDR3. V lost 6 bases to trimming and J lost 6 bases; unmatched junction nucleotides: 7.

The chain employs TRBV5-1 and TRBJ1-2, with 8 bases that match TRBD1. Trimming removed 1 base from V and 7 bases from J; junction bases left unmatched: 9. Germline V gene data show CDR1 as SGHRS and CDR2 as YFSETQ. CDR3 length equals 15 residues. CDR3 residues: CASSLIVSGGLGYTF. CDR3 nucleotide sequence: TGCGCCAGCAGCTTGATTGTGTCAGGGGGCCTTGGCTACACCTTC.

V is TRBV7-2 and J is TRBJ1-1; D not resolved. Per germline, CDR1 SGHTA and CDR2 FQGNSA. This CDR3 region has 9 residues. Trimming shortened V by 8 bases and J by 10 bases, and 8 bases separated the two germline ends. CDR3 sequence: CASGAGAFF. In DNA form, the CDR3 reads TGTGCCAGCGGCGCGGGAGCTTTCTTT.

V and J are TRBV18 and TRBJ1-4; 7 positions match TRBD1. V shed 8 bases and J 9 bases; nucleotides not matched to a gene: 9. Germline CDR1 and CDR2: KGHSH and LQKENI. The CDR3 is made up of 13 amino acids. CDR3 protein: CASTDREGKKLFF. In nucleotides, the CDR3 is TGTGCCAGCACCGACAGGGAAGGCAAAAAACTGTTTTTT.

This chain uses TRBV5-1 with TRBJ2-7; 10 nucleotides line up with TRBD2. After removal of 3 bases from V and 0 bases from J, the junction contained 0 bases not matched to a gene. CDR3 size: 14 residues. The germline V gene encodes CDR1 SGHRS and CDR2 YFSETQ. CDR3 in DNA: TGCGCCAGCAGCTGGACTAGCGGCTCCTACGAGCAGTACTTC. Translated: CASSWTSGSYEQYF. Complete variable domain (other parts from reference TRBV5-1 and TRBJ2-7): KAGVTQTPRYLIKTRGQQVTLSCSPISGHRSVSWYQQTPGQGLQFLFEYFSETQRNKGNFPGRFSGRQFSNSRSEMNVSTLELGDSALYLCASSWTSGSYEQYFGPGTRLTVT.

This clone showed up just once. The genes are TRBV21-1 and TRBJ2-7; the DNA was not compared with TRBD2, the D call given in the table. TRBV21-1 is assigned pseudogene status. CDR3 length equals 15 residues. The DNA for the CDR3 is TGTGCCAGCAGCAACCTAGCGGGAGGGTACAACGAGCAGTACTTC. Translated: CASSNLAGGYNEQYF.

V gene TRBV9 combines with J gene TRBJ2-7; possibly TRBD2 for D (6 bases). V lost 0 bases to trimming and J lost 2 bases, with 12 bases between them. The CDR3 runs 15 residues. The V gene's germline CDR1 is SGDLS and CDR2 YYNGEE. This CDR3 is CASSVAAGSTYEQYF. The CDR3 bases are TGTGCCAGCAGCGTAGCCGCCGGGAGTACCTACGAGCAGTACTTC.

J is TRBJ2-2 and V is TRBV24-1; 7 bases are a match to TRBD1. V shed 4 bases and J 2 bases; nucleotides not matched to a gene: 3. CDR3 size: 15 residues. The germline CDR1 and CDR2 sequences are KGHDR and SFDVKD. This CDR3 is CATSEDRKNTGELFF. CDR3 DNA: TGTGCCACCAGTGAGGACAGGAAAAACACCGGGGAGCTGTTTTTT.

This chain connects TRBV5-8 to TRBJ1-4; 10 nucleotides line up with TRBD1. The CDR3 has 14 amino acids. Germline CDR1 SGHTS, CDR2 YDEGEE. With 4 bases clipped from V and 6 bases from J, the junction kept 3 bases outside the gene matches. CDR3 sequence (DNA): TGTGCCAGCAGCCAGGGACAGGGGCATGAAAAACTGTTTTTT. It encodes CASSQGQGHEKLFF.

The genes are TRBV28 and TRBJ2-1, with 8 nucleotides matching TRBD2. Germline V gene sequence: CDR1 MDHEN, CDR2 SYDVKM. The CDR3 has 16 residues. V was clipped by 6 bases and J by 6 bases; unmatched bases: 13. CDR3 region: CASRSAGSGSSNEQFF. The CDR3 DNA follows: TGTGCCAGCAGGTCGGCGGGGAGCGGGAGTAGCAATGAGCAGTTCTTC. Together with reference TRBV28 and TRBJ2-1, the CDR3 gives the full variable domain: DVKVTQSSRYLVKRTGEKVFLECVQDMDHENMFWYRQDPGLGLRLIYFSYDVKMKEKGDIPEGYSVSREKKERFSLILESASTNQTSMYLCASRSAGSGSSNEQFFGPGTRLTVL.

The gene calls are TRBV5-5 and TRBJ2-7; TRBD1 aligns across 11 bases. Germline V CDR1 and CDR2: SGHKS, YYEKEE (reference sequence). Germline trimming cut 2 bases from V and 5 bases from J; bases unmatched to any gene: 6. The CDR3 covers 15 residues. Here the CDR3 reads CASSFGPGQGDEQYF. Here the CDR3 DNA reads TGTGCCAGCAGCTTTGGGCCGGGACAGGGGGACGAGCAGTACTTC.

The rearrangement joins TRBV19 to TRBJ2-1; 12 nucleotides align to TRBD2. Germline V gene lookup returns CDR1 LNHDA and CDR2 SQIVND (reference sequence). The CDR3 length is 16 residues. The V segment lost 5 bases and the J segment 7 bases; nucleotides outside the gene matches: 9. CDR3 DNA: TGTGCCAGTAGTTGGGACCTAGCGGGAGGGTCTAATGAGCAGTTCTTC. Translation gives CASSWDLAGGSNEQFF.

The chain joins TRBV27 to TRBJ2-1; 8 bases are shared with TRBD2. Germline CDR1 and CDR2: MNHEY and SMNVEV (reference sequence). With V trimmed by 0 bases and J by 10 bases, 11 bases remained unmatched. This CDR3 is 16 amino acids long. This CDR3 reads CASSLSSEGLASEQFF. The CDR3 DNA is TGTGCCAGCAGTTTATCGAGCGAAGGACTAGCATCCGAGCAGTTCTTC.

The chain uses TRBV28 and TRBJ1-1; weak D call: TRBD1 (5 bases). CDR3 length: 12 residues. CDR1 is MDHEN and CDR2 is SYDVKM in the germline V gene. Trimming cost V 7 bases and J 7 bases, with 13 bases left between them. The CDR3 protein is CASTKTAGEAFF. In DNA, the CDR3 is TGTGCCAGCACAAAGACAGCCGGTGAAGCTTTCTTT.

CDR3 sequence: CASSPRGGNNSPLHF. CDR3 DNA sequence: TGTGCCAGCAGTCCTCGGGGTGGTAATAATTCACCCCTCCACTTT. The gene calls are TRBV27 and TRBJ1-6; D not resolved. The CDR3 is made up of 15 amino acids. Trimming took off 5 bases at V and 5 bases at J, with 13 bases between the two ends. Germline V lookup: CDR1 MNHEY, CDR2 SMNVEV (reference sequence).

This clone was found once. The V gene is TRBV19, the J gene TRBJ1-5, with D possibly TRBD1 on 6 matching bases. The length of the CDR3 is 16 residues. The V and J ends lost 4 bases and 1 base respectively, with 14 bases between them. Per the germline V gene, CDR1 is LNHDA and CDR2 is SQIVND (reference sequence). The CDR3 reads CASSSQGRGSNQPQHF. The CDR3 coding sequence is TGTGCCAGTAGTAGTCAGGGGCGGGGGAGCAATCAGCCCCAGCATTTT.

The rearrangement uses TRBV6-6 and TRBJ2-2; no clear D. V gave up 3 bases and J gave up 7 bases, with 6 bases separating them. The CDR3 is 12 amino acids. Germline V CDR1 and CDR2: MNHNY, SVGAGI (reference sequence). CDR3 amino acids: CASSYLIGELFF. The CDR3 bases are TGTGCCAGCAGTTATCTAATCGGGGAGCTGTTTTTT.